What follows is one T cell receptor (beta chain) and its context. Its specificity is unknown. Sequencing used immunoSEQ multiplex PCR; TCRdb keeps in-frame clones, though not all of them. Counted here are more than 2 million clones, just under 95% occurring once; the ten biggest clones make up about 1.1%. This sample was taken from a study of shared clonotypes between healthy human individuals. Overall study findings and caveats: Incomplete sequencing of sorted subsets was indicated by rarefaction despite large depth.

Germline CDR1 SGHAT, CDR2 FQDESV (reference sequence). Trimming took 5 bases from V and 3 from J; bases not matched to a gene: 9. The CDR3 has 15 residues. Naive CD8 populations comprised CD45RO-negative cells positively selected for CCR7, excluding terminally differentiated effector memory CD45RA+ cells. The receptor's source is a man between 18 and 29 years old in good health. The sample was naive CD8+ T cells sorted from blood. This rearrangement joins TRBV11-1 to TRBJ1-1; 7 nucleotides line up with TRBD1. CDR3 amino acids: CASSGWDRLDTEAFF. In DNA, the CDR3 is TGTGCCAGCAGCGGTTGGGACAGATTGGACACTGAAGCTTTCTTT.